This T cell receptor beta chain comes out of a study of blood T cell repertoires in COVID-19 (dated by TCRdb to 2020 to 2022). At the level of the whole study: The collaborator samples originated in the United States, Italy and Spain and spanned the acute and convalescent phases of COVID-19. A freely available public database, intended as a resource for researchers studying the immune response to SARS-CoV-2, is where the repertoires were released. HLA class I and class II types, where available, came from metadata supplied by the sample provider rather than from assay-based typing. Sample metadata almost always included a de-identified subject ID, COVID-19 status, age in years and sex. The samples were drawn from the first 160 participants of the ongoing ImmuneRACE study and from some 1,300 subjects provided by 6 global collaborators. The material from the prospective study consisted of cDNA or gDNA derived from T cells, B-cell-depleted T cells, or PBMCs. The dataset comprised deeply sampled blood TCRbeta repertoires from subjects exposed to, actively infected with, or recovered from COVID-19. Beyond this particular receptor, the publication reports: Clinical and demographic metadata were provided uncurated, with the amount varying by source and participant.

From the germline V gene (reference sequence), CDR1 is MNHEY and CDR2 is SMNVEV. The CDR3 holds 17 amino acids from the cysteine to the phenylalanine. Only CDR3 DNA is held: 51 bases, read in frame from base 1. The germline V and J ends show losses of 2 bases and 2 bases respectively, and no gene match explains 8 bases of the junction. In regard to this clone: Its target antigen remains unknown. It has no much larger one-base neighbor in the sample; base qualities were not kept.

Each collaborating institution followed its own protocols to collect whole blood in K2EDTA tubes. For TCRbeta analysis, collaborator samples were shipped as frozen whole blood, as isolated PBMCs, or as DNA extracted from either sample type. TCRbeta CDR3 regions were amplified from genomic DNA using the immunoSEQ Assay, a bias-controlled multiplex PCR. As for how the authors treated the data: Nucleated cell counts per sample were estimated from amplification of reference gene primers within the assay. Sequence reads were collapsed and filtered to measure the absolute abundance of every unique TCRbeta CDR3 rearrangement. For each sample, productive Simpson clonality was calculated as the square root of Simpson's diversity index over productive rearrangements. TCRdb took over this immuneACCESS table, retaining in-frame rearrangements with V and J assigned. Such tables are incomplete; in checked studies, under half of the missing clones stem from an unresolved V gene, and the remainder is unexplained. V and J calls plus clone size are reproduced from that table; the DNA served to infer D and trimming. Counted in this sample were around 64,000 clones; around 86% of them appeared once. Jointly, the top ten make up 3.2% of the sample.

This chain is built from TRBV27 and TRBJ2-7, with 11 junctional bases fitting TRBD2. The sequence came from a man over 45 with active COVID-19. Source material: peripheral blood. The encoded CDR3 is CASSLAPLAGGPYEQYF. The bases are TGTGCCAGCAGTTTAGCCCCCCTAGCGGGAGGACCCTACGAGCAGTACTTC.